Shown below are 5 T cell receptor beta chains from a single sample sequenced in a study of T cells in Graves' hyperthyroidism and ophthalmopathy. Researchers took RNA transcripts and amplified the TCR beta CDR3 regions from them. Carried out on the TCR CDR3, a first-round RT-PCR used the HTBI primer set. TCRdb reprocessed the multiplex PCR reads with MiXCR, giving one entry per CDR3 protein. The sample has roughly 740,000 distinct CDR3 sequences; around 17% are singletons. What was sequenced was blood. All receptors come from a man younger than 35 with Graves' hyperthyroidism.

The gene calls are TRBV7-3 and TRBJ2-1; tentatively, D is TRBD2 (6 bases). The CDR3 spans 14 residues. Germline V CDR1 and CDR2: SGHTA, FQGTGA. Trimming cost V 5 bases and J 7 bases, with 15 bases left between them. CDR3 loop: CASSPPGARNEQFF. In nucleotides, the CDR3 is TGTGCCAGCAGCCCTCCGGGAGCGAGGAATGAGCAGTTCTTC. The variable domain in full, completed from reference TRBV7-3 and TRBJ2-1, reads GAGVSQTPSNKVTEKGKYVELRCDPISGHTALYWYRQSLGQGPEFLIYFQGTGAADDSGLPNDRFFAVRPEGSVSTLKIQRTERGDSAVYLCASSPPGARNEQFFGPGTRLTVL.

The rearrangement joins TRBV10-3 to TRBJ2-3; D assignment may be TRBD1 or TRBD2 (10 bases each). Between the trimmed V and J ends, which lost 7 bases and 2 bases, there was a span of 31 bases. This CDR3 has 20 residues. Per the germline V gene, CDR1 is ENHRY and CDR2 is SYGVKD. The CDR3 DNA sequence: TGTGCCATCACCCCAGACAGGGGGCGAGGAGCGGGAGGGCCCACAGATACGCAGTATTTT. Its translation: CAITPDRGRGAGGPTDTQYF.

The sample holds a few counts of this clonotype. This chain uses TRBV5-1 with TRBJ2-2, with TRBD1 as a possible D gene (5 bases). This CDR3 comprises 15 residues. Germline CDR1 and CDR2: SGHRS and YFSETQ. V was clipped by 2 bases and J by 0 bases, with 8 bases between them. Written as DNA, the CDR3 is TGCGCCAGCAGCTTACAGGCCACGAACACCGGGGAGCTGTTTTTT. Its protein is CASSLQATNTGELFF.

In this sample, this clonotype turned up many times. V and J are TRBV11-2 and TRBJ2-3; perhaps TRBD1 as D (5 bases). The CDR3 is 13 residues long. Per germline, CDR1 SGHAT and CDR2 FQNNGV. Trimming left V 5 bases short and J 4 bases short, with 10 bases between. CDR3 nucleotide sequence: TGTGCCAGCAGCGACCAAGGGGCAGATACGCAGTATTTT. Encoded protein: CASSDQGADTQYF.

This clonotype has ten or more counts. V is TRBV25-1 and J is TRBJ2-2; no reliable D call. The germline V gene has CDR1 MGHDK and CDR2 SYGVNS. V lost 4 bases and J lost 6, with 6 bases in between. CDR3 length: 12 amino acids. The CDR3 protein is CASSVGSGELFF. The CDR3 DNA is TGTGCCAGCAGTGTGGGCTCCGGGGAGCTGTTTTTT.